This TCR beta chain was sequenced for a study of response to subunit inactivated influenza vaccine. TCRdb independently ran MiXCR on the RT-PCR reads; one entry per CDR3 protein. The sample shows fewer than 650,000 distinct CDR3 sequences, 10% to 15% of them seen only once. About this clonotype itself: What it recognizes is unknown.

Overall study findings and caveats: It was the authors' suggestion that each seasonal influenza vaccination recruits few new T cells.

The CDR3 totals 15 residues. V was shortened by 5 bases and J by 0 bases, with 11 bases between the two germline ends. Germline values: CDR1 MNHEY, CDR2 SVGEGT. The sequencing used PBMCs from blood, collected about 40 days after vaccination. This clonotype was obtained from a man aged 45-65 years who received an inactivated influenza vaccine. The chain recombines TRBV6-2 or TRBV6-3 with TRBJ2-1; D is unclear. The CDR3 DNA sequence: TGTGCCAGCAGTCCCTCCCGAGCCTCCTACAATGAGCAGTTCTTC. It encodes CASSPSRASYNEQFF.